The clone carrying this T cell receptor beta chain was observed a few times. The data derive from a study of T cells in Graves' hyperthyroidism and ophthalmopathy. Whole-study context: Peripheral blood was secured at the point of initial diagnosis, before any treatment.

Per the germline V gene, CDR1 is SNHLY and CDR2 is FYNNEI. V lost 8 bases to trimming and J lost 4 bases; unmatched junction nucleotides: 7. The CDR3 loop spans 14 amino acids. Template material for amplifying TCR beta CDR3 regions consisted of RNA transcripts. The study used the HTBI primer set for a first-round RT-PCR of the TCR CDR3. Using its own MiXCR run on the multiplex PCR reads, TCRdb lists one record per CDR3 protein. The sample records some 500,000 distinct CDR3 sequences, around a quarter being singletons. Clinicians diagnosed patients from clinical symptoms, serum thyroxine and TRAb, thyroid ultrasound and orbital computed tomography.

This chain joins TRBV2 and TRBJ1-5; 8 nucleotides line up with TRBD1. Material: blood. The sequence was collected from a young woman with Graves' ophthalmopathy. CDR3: CASGTGTGNQPQHF. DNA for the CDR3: TGTGCCAGCGGCACCGGGACAGGAAATCAGCCCCAGCATTTT.